These T cell receptor beta chains were read from a single sample in a study of blood T cell repertoires in COVID-19. TCRdb's copy holds only in-frame clones and misses some; the assay was immunoSEQ multiplex PCR. The sample gives roughly 250,000 clones, approximately 85% of which show up once; roughly 4% is in the top ten. The source material was PBMCs or T cells enriched from blood (not recorded which). The receptors derive from a woman aged 30 to 39 who had recovered from COVID-19. CDR3s include the opening cysteine and the closing phenylalanine or tryptophan. The order of the fields is J gene, clone size, D gene, V gene, CDR3 DNA, CDR3 protein. The D gene is left open where the match is weak. Clone size is stated in some rows and not others, as once, few, many or a class when expanded.

TRBJ2-7	NA	TRBD2	TRBV28	TGTGCCAGCAGCCGAGTACGGGGGGAGGACTACGAGCAGTACTTC	CASSRVRGEDYEQYF
TRBJ1-3	NA	NA	TRBV7-8	TGTGCCAGCAGCTCGGGACTTTCGAGGGGAAACACCATATATTTT	CASSSGLSRGNTIYF
TRBJ2-1	NA	NA	TRBV3-1/TRBV3-2	TGTGCCAGCAGCCAAGTCTGGCCTACCGCGCGCCGAACTACCTACAATGAGCAGTTCTTC	CASSQVWPTARRTTYNEQFF
TRBJ2-1	NA	TRBD2	TRBV19	TGTGCCAGTAGTGGACTAGGTTCGCCCCGCAATGAGCAGTTCTTC	CASSGLGSPRNEQFF
TRBJ2-1	NA	TRBD2	TRBV7-2	TGTGCCAGCAGCCATCTTTTGCTTACTAGCGGCTTATACAATGAGCAGTTCTTC	CASSHLLLTSGLYNEQFF
TRBJ2-3	NA	NA	TRBV5-6	TGTGCCAGCAGCTTCTTCGGGGGGCGTATTTTAGATACGCAGTATTTT	CASSFFGGRILDTQYF
TRBJ2-7	NA	NA	TRBV28	TGTGCCAGCATCCCTAGCGCGCGGGGCCACTACGAGCAGTACTTC	CASIPSARGHYEQYF
TRBJ1-4	NA	NA	TRBV29-1	TGCAGCGTCTTCGGACTGAATGAAAAACTGTTTTTT	CSVFGLNEKLFF
TRBJ1-5	NA	TRBD1	TRBV5-8	TGTGCCAGCAGCTCTGGGACAGCGAGCCATCAGCCCCAGCATTTT	CASSSGTASHQPQHF
TRBJ2-5	NA	NA	TRBV24-1	TGTGCCACCAGTGATTTGGCGGCGGGGAGGGAGACCCAGTACTTC	CATSDLAAGRETQYF
TRBJ1-5	NA	NA	TRBV11-2	TGTGCCAGCAGCTTAGGTACATTTAGCAATCAGCCCCAGCATTTT	CASSLGTFSNQPQHF
TRBJ1-2	NA	NA	TRBV18	TGTGCCAGCTCACCTCGGGAGGGAACATACTCACTAAATGGCTACACCTTC	CASSPREGTYSLNGYTF
TRBJ2-2	NA	NA	TRBV19	TGTGCCAGTAGGAGAACTTGGAACACCGGGGAGCTGTTTTTT	CASRRTWNTGELFF
TRBJ2-1	NA	TRBD2	TRBV15	TGTGCCACCAGCAGACTTGGACTAGCGGGAGGTAATGAGCAGTTCTTC	CATSRLGLAGGNEQFF
TRBJ2-1	NA	NA	TRBV7-8	TGTGCCAGCAGCTTAGCCCGAGGAGCGGGTTCCAATGAGCAGTTCTTC	CASSLARGAGSNEQFF
TRBJ1-2	NA	NA	TRBV7-2	TGTGCCAGCAGCTTAAAGGACAGCCGCTATGGCTACACCTTC	CASSLKDSRYGYTF
TRBJ2-1	NA	TRBD2	TRBV7-9	TGTGCCAGCAGCACGACTAGCGGGAGGGCCGATGAGCAGTTCTTC	CASSTTSGRADEQFF
TRBJ2-3	NA	NA	TRBV14	TGTGCCAGCAGGTACACAAGCACAGATACGCAGTATTTT	CASRYTSTDTQYF
TRBJ2-3	NA	NA	TRBV24-1	TGTGCCACCAGTGAGACGAAAGGGGCGGTAGGCACAGATACGCAGTATTTT	CATSETKGAVGTDTQYF
TRBJ1-5	NA	NA	TRBV28	TGTGCCAGCCCTCCTTCCGGGACATCCTTTGGGCAGCCCCAGCATTTT	CASPPSGTSFGQPQHF
TRBJ2-1	NA	TRBD2	TRBV29-1	TGCAGCGTTGTTAAGGCTAGCGGGAGGTACAATGAGCAGTTCTTC	CSVVKASGRYNEQFF
TRBJ1-1	NA	NA	TRBV28	TGTGCCAGCACCAGAGGAGGACCTAGTTTTCCCAAAGCTTTCTTT	CASTRGGPSFPKAFF
TRBJ2-3	NA	NA	TRBV15	TGTGCCACCAGCGTGGGGCGGGGCTCTAGCACAGATACGCAGTATTTT	CATSVGRGSSTDTQYF
TRBJ1-1	NA	NA	TRBV11-2	TGTGCCAGCAGCTTGGGGGACTTCTTACACACTGAAGCTTTCTTT	CASSLGDFLHTEAFF
TRBJ2-1	NA	TRBD2	TRBV28	TGTGCCAGCAGTTTAGGACCGGGACTAGAGTACAATGAGCAGTTCTTC	CASSLGPGLEYNEQFF
TRBJ2-7	NA	TRBD1	TRBV24-1	TGTGCCACCAGTGATAGTGGATCGGGACAGGGATCCTACGAGCAGTACTTC	CATSDSGSGQGSYEQYF
TRBJ2-7	NA	NA	TRBV5-4	TGTGCCAGCAGCTCCTACACCGGGAGCTCCTACGAGCAGTACTTC	CASSSYTGSSYEQYF
TRBJ1-1	NA	NA	TRBV5-1	TGCGCCAGCAGCTTGGAACCAGGGTCGATAATGAACACTGAAGCTTTCTTT	CASSLEPGSIMNTEAFF
TRBJ2-3	NA	NA	TRBV2	TGTGCCAGCAAGGAGGCGGGCTCCCTCACAGATACGCAGTATTTT	CASKEAGSLTDTQYF
TRBJ2-3	few	TRBD2	TRBV5-5	TGTGCCAGCAACACCGGGACTAGCGGGGGGAGCACAGATACGCAGTATTTT	CASNTGTSGGSTDTQYF
TRBJ2-3	NA	TRBD2	TRBV2	TGTGCCAGCAGGGGGGGACTAGCGGTGACAGATACGCAGTATTTT	CASRGGLAVTDTQYF
TRBJ2-5	NA	TRBD2	TRBV5-4	TGTGCCAGCAGCCGGAGGGGTAGCGGGATATATGAGACCCAGTACTTC	CASSRRGSGIYETQYF
TRBJ1-1	NA	NA	TRBV18	TGTGCCAGCTCACTGCAGGCAGGAAACACTGAAGCTTTCTTT	CASSLQAGNTEAFF
TRBJ2-3	NA	TRBD1	TRBV11-3	TGTGCCAGCAGCCCCCTGGGACAGGGGGGGGATACGCAGTATTTT	CASSPLGQGGDTQYF
TRBJ2-5	NA	NA	TRBV30	TGTGCCTGGAGTGACGAAGTCAACAGGGCCGTTATGGAGACCCAGTACTTC	CAWSDEVNRAVMETQYF
TRBJ1-5	few	NA	TRBV27	TGTGCCAGCAGTTTAACAGGGAATAGCAATCAGCCCCAGCATTTT	CASSLTGNSNQPQHF
TRBJ1-2	NA	NA	TRBV4-2	TGTGCCAGCAGCCAAGTAGGAGGAGGGGTGGGTTATGGCTACACCTTC	CASSQVGGGVGYGYTF
TRBJ1-5	NA	TRBD1	TRBV11-2	TGTGCCAGCAGCTTAGGACCCGGGACAGACAATCAGCCCCAGCATTTT	CASSLGPGTDNQPQHF
TRBJ2-7	NA	NA	TRBV2	TGTGCCAGCAGCGAGGGTCTTACGTACGAGCAGTACTTC	CASSEGLTYEQYF
TRBJ2-2	once	TRBD1	TRBV24-1	TGTGCCACCCGGGACAGGGGGCATGACGGGGAGCTGTTTTTT	CATRDRGHDGELFF